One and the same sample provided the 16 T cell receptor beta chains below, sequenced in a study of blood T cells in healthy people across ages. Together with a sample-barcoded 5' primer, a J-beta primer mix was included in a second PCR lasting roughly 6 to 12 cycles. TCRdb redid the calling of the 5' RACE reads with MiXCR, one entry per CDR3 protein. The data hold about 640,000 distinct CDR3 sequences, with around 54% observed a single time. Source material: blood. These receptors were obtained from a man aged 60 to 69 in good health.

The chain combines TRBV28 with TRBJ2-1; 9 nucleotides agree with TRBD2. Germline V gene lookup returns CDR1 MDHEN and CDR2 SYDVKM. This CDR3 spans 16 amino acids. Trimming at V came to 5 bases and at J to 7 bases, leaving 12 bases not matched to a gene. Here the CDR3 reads CASSPPKRGAGNEQFF. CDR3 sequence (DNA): TGTGCCAGCAGTCCCCCCAAGCGGGGGGCGGGAAATGAGCAGTTCTTC.

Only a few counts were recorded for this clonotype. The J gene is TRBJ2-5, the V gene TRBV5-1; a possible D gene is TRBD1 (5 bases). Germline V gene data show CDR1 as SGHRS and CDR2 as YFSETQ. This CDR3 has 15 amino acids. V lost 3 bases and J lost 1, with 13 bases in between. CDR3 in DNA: TGCGCCAGCAGCTCAGCCACAGGTACCCAAGAGACCCAGTACTTC. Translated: CASSSATGTQETQYF. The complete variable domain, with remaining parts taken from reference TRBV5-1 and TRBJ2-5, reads KAGVTQTPRYLIKTRGQQVTLSCSPISGHRSVSWYQQTPGQGLQFLFEYFSETQRNKGNFPGRFSGRQFSNSRSEMNVSTLELGDSALYLCASSSATGTQETQYFGPGTRLLVL.

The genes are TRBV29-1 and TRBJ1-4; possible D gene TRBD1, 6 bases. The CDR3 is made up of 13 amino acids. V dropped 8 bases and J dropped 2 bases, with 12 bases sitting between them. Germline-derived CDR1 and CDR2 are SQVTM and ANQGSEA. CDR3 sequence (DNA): TGCAGCTTTACCACAGGGACTAATGAAAAACTGTTTTTT. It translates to CSFTTGTNEKLFF.

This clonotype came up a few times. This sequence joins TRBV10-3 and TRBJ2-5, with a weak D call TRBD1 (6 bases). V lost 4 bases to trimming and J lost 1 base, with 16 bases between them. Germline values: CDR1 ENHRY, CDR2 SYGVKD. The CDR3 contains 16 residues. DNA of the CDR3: TGTGCCATCAGTGGGAACAGGGTCAGGGGCCAAGAGACCCAGTACTTC. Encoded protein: CAISGNRVRGQETQYF.

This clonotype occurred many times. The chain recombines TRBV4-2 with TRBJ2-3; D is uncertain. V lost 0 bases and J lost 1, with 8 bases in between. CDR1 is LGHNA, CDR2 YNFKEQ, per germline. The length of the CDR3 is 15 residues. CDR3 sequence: CASSQDVGGTDTQYF. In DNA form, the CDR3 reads TGTGCCAGCAGCCAAGATGTTGGGGGCACAGATACGCAGTATTTT.

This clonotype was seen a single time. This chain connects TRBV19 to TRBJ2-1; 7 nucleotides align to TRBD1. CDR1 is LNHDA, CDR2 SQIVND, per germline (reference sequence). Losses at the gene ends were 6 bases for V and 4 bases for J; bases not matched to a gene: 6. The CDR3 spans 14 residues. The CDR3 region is CASSQTGTYNEQFF. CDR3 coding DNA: TGTGCCAGTAGCCAGACAGGGACATACAATGAGCAGTTCTTC.

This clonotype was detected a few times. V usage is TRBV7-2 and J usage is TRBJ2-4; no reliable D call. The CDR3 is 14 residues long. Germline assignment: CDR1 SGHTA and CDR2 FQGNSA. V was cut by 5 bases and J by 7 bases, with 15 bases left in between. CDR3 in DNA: TGTGCCAGCAGCCTCGACCCAAACTATAACATTCAGTACTTC. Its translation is CASSLDPNYNIQYF.

The CDR3 coding sequence is TGTGCCAGCTCGGATGGGGCTGGGGCGAATGAGCAGTTCTTC. It is translated as CASSDGAGANEQFF. The rearrangement links TRBV18 to TRBJ2-1, with D tentatively TRBD1 (5 bases). Germline CDR1 is KGHSH and CDR2 is LQKENI. Between the trimmed V and J ends, which lost 6 bases and 7 bases, there was a span of 16 bases. The CDR3 is made up of 14 amino acids.

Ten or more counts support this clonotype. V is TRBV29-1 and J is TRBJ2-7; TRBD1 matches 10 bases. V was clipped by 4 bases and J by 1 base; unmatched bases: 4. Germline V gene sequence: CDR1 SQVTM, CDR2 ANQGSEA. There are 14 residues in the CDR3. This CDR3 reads CSVGRDRGSYEQYF. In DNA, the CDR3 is TGCAGCGTTGGGCGGGACAGGGGTTCCTACGAGCAGTACTTC.

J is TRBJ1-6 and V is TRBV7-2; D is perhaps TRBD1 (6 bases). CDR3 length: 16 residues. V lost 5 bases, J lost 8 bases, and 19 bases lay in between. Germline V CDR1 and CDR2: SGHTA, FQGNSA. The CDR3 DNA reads TGTGCCAGCAGCACCGCCGGGGGGGGGCCTGATTCACCCCTCCACTTT. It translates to CASSTAGGGPDSPLHF.

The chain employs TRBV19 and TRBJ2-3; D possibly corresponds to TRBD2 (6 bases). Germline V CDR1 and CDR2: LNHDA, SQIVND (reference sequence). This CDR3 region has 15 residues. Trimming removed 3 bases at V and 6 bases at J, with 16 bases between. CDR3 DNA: TGTGCCAGTAGTATCACTAGCTACGTCACGGATACGCAGTATTTT. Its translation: CASSITSYVTDTQYF.

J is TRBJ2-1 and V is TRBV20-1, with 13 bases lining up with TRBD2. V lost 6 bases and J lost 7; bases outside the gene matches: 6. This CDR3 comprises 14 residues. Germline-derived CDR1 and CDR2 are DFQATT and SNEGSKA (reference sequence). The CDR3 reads CSADGLAGVNEQFF. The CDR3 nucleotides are TGCAGTGCCGATGGACTAGCGGGGGTTAATGAGCAGTTCTTC.

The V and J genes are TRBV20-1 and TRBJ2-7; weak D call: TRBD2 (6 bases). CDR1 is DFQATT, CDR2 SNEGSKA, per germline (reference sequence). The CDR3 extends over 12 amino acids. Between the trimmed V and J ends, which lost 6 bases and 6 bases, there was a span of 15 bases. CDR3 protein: CSAIGAGTEQYF. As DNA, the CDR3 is TGCAGTGCCATAGGAGCGGGTACCGAGCAGTACTTC.

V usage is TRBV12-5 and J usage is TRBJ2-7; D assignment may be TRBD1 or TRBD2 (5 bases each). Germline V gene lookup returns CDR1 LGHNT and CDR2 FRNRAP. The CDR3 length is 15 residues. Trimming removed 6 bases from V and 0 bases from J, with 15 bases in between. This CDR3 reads CASGPGRGSSYEQYF. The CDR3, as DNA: TGTGCTAGTGGGCCAGGGCGAGGGAGCTCCTACGAGCAGTACTTC.

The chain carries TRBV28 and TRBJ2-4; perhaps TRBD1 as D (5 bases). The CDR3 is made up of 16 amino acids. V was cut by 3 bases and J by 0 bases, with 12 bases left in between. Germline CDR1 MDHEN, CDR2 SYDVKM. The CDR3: CASSFQGSLAKNIQYF. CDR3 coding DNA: TGTGCCAGCAGTTTTCAGGGTTCCTTAGCCAAAAACATTCAGTACTTC.

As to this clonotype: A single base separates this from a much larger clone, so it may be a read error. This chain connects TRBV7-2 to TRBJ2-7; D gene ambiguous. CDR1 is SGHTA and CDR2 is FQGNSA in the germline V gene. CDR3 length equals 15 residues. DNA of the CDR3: TGTGCCAGCAGTCAACCAGGCTCGCGAGTCTACGTGCAGTACTTC. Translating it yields CASSQPGSRVYVQYF. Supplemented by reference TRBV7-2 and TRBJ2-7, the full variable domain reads GAGVSQSPSNKVTEKGKDVELRCDPISGHTALYWYRQSLGQGLEFLIYFQGNSAPDKSGLPSDRFSAERTGGSVSTLTIQRTQQEDSAVYLCASSQPGSRVYVQYFGPGTRLTVT.